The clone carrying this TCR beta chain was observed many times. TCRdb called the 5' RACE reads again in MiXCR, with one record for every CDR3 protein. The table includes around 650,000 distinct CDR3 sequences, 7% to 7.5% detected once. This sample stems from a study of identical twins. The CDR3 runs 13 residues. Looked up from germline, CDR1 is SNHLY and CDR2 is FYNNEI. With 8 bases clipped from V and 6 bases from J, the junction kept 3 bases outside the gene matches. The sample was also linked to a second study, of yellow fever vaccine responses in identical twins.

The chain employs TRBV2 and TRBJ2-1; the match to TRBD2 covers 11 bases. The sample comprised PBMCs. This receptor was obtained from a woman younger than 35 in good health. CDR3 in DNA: TGTGCCAGCCGACTAGCGGGACCCAATGAGCAGTTCTTC. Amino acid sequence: CASRLAGPNEQFF. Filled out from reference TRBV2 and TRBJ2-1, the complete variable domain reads EPEVTQTPSHQVTQMGQEVILRCVPISNHLYFYWYRQILGQKVEFLVSFYNNEISEKSEIFDDQFSVERPDGSNFTLKIRSTKLEDSAMYFCASRLAGPNEQFFGPGTRLTVL.